This T cell receptor beta chain stems from a study of OX40 agonist ivuxolimab in advanced cancers. A note on the overall study: Ivuxolimab, which targeted the costimulatory receptor OX40 (CD134), was an agonistic, fully human IgG2 monoclonal antibody. Intravenous ivuxolimab was administered to patients every 2 weeks at six dose levels: 0.01, 0.1, 0.3, 1.5, 3 and 10 mg/kg. Of the roughly 54 patients in dose escalation, some 20 had hepatocellular carcinoma, about 15 had melanoma, 9 had renal cell carcinoma and 9 had head and neck cancer. In the dose-escalation cohort, roughly 80% of patients were male, and the mean age was roughly 60 years, with a range of roughly 20 to 85. Prior anti-PD-1, anti-PD-L1 or anti-CTLA-4 therapy was permitted, and checkpoint inhibitors had been received by roughly two fifths of dose-escalation patients. Partial responses were achieved by three dose-escalation patients, of whom one had hepatocellular carcinoma and two had cutaneous melanoma. Peripheral TCRbeta sequencing was intended to test whether TCR sequence diversity was altered and clonal T-cell expansion was caused by ivuxolimab. The monotherapy dose-escalation portion (N ≈ 50 patients) of the phase I ivuxolimab trial is reported in the paper.

The trial excluded patients who had a history of autoimmune disease or who were on systemic immunosuppression. Peripheral blood for TCR sequencing was collected from all dose cohorts at baseline, on cycle 4 day 1, and on cycle 7 day 1. The samples were drawn from a first-in-human, open-label, multicenter phase I dose-escalation trial of ivuxolimab. Adults with locally advanced or metastatic head and neck squamous cell, hepatocellular, melanoma or renal cell carcinoma were enrolled in the trial. Before TCR sequencing, CD4+ and CD8+ T cells were separately sorted from peripheral blood. For sequencing of the TCRbeta CDR3 region, genomic DNA was extracted from the sorted cells. TCRbeta CDR3 regions were sequenced using the immunoSEQ Assay. In TCRdb, the immuneACCESS table is reduced to in-frame sequences with V and J assigned. These tables do not hold every clone; where another copy was compared, an unresolved V gene accounts for under half, and the others remain unexplained. The sample table lists some 81,000 clones, roughly 87% of them with a count of one. The ten biggest clones cover 6.2% of the sample.

Ends trimmed: V by 4 bases, J by 0 bases; bases unmatched to a gene: 6. The CDR3 has 16 amino acids, counting the end cysteine and phenylalanine. Only the CDR3 portion is preserved as DNA: 48 bases, with reading frame beginning at the first base. The germline V gene gives CDR1 as SGHDT and CDR2 as YYEEEE. The study at large found these results: Which antigens the clonally expanded peripheral T cells were specific for was not determined. Partial responders in the 0.1-3.0 mg/kg groups had among the lowest normalized peripheral clonal expansion, especially among CD8+ T cells. At doses from 0.1 to 3.0 mg/kg, clonal expansion was seen in both CD4+ and CD8+ blood T cells between baseline and week 6. Low levels of normalized T-cell clonal expansion were also seen in some nonresponding patients. After ivuxolimab, expanded clones were on average more numerous among CD8+ T cells than among CD4+ T cells.

This clone appeared a few times. Its target antigen remains unknown. No much larger clonotype is one base removed from it; base qualities were not supplied. This receptor was identified in an adult with an advanced solid tumor such as melanoma, head and neck, liver or kidney cancer. The chain couples TRBV5-6 to TRBJ2-3; TRBD2 fits 9 bases in the junction. Source: CD4+ or CD8+ T cells sorted from blood, taken in a trial of the OX40 agonist ivuxolimab. The CDR3 protein sequence reads: CASSRPGLASTDTQYF. The base sequence is TGTGCCAGCAGCCGACCCGGACTAGCGAGCACAGATACGCAGTATTTT.